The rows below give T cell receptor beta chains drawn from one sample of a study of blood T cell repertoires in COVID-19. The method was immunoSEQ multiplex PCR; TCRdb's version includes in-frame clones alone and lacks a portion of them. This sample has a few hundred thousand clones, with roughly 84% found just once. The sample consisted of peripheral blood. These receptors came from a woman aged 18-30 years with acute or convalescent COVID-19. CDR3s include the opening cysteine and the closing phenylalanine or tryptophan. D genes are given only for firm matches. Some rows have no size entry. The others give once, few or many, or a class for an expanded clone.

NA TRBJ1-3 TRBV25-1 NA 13 TGTGCCAGCAGTGCACAGGCCCGGAACACCATATATTTT CASSAQARNTIYF
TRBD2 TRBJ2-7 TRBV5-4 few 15 TGTGCCAGCAGCTCTCTAGCGGGAGGGACCTACGAGCAGTACTTC CASSSLAGGTYEQYF
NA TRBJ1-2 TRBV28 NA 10 TGTGCCAGCGGCTTCCTTGGCTACACCTTC CASGFLGYTF
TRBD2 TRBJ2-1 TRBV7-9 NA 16 TGTGCCAGCAGCTTAGGGGGAGGGATCTCCTACAATGAGCAGTTCTTC CASSLGGGISYNEQFF
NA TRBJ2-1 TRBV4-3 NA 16 TGCGCCAGCAGCCAAGATTGGACGGGGTCCTACAATGAGCAGTTCTTC CASSQDWTGSYNEQFF
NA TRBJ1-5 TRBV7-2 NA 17 TGTGCCAGCAGCTTCTCTTTGCGGCCGAATAGCAATCAGCCCCAGCATTTT CASSFSLRPNSNQPQHF
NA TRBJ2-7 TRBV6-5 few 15 TGTGCCAGCAGGCACGACGGGAGTCGTTCCTACGAGCAGTACTTC CASRHDGSRSYEQYF
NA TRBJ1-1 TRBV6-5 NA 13 TGTGCCAGCAGTTGGGGGGTGGGGACTGAAGCTTTCTTT CASSWGVGTEAFF
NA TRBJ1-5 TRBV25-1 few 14 TGTGCCAGCAGTGGAGCAGGAAGCAATCAGCCCCAGCATTTT CASSGAGSNQPQHF
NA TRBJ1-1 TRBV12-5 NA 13 TGTGCTAGTGGTTTGGTGCCGGACACTGAAGCTTTCTTT CASGLVPDTEAFF
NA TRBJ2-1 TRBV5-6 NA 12 TGTGCCAGCAGCTTCTCCCACAATGAGCAGTTCTTC CASSFSHNEQFF
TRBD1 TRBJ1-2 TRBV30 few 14 TGTGCCTGGAGTGGGGTGCAGGGGGATGGTGGCTACACCTTC CAWSGVQGDGGYTF
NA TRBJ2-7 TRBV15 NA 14 TGTGCCACCAGCAGGGGCGGGGTCTCCTACGAGCAGTACTTC CATSRGGVSYEQYF
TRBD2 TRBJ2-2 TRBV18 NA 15 TGTGCCAGCTCACCCGGGCGGGAGGCTACCGGGGAGCTGTTTTTT CASSPGREATGELFF
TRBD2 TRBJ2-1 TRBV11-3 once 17 TGTGCCAGCAGCTTCCGTTCGACTAGCGGGAGAGGGAATGAGCAGTTCTTC CASSFRSTSGRGNEQFF
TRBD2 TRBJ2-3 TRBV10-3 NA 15 TGTGCCATCAGTGAGTCCGGACTAGCAGGAGATACGCAGTATTTT CAISESGLAGDTQYF
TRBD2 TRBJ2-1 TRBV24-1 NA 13 TGTGCCACCAGTTTTGGGAGGGCCAATGAGCAGTTCTTC CATSFGRANEQFF
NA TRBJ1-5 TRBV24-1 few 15 TGTGCCACCAGTGATTCTGGGGGGGGAGATCAGCCCCAGCATTTT CATSDSGGGDQPQHF
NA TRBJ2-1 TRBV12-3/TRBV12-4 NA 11 TGTGCCAGCACGGGATGGAATGAGCAGTTCTTC CASTGWNEQFF
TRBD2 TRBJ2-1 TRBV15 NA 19 TGTGCCACCAGCAGAGATCCCTGGGTAGCGGGGGATTACTACAATGAGCAGTTCTTC CATSRDPWVAGDYYNEQFF
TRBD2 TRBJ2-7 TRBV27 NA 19 TGTGCCAGCAGTTTACAGGGCGATACTAGCGGGACATACTCCTACGAGCAGTACTTC CASSLQGDTSGTYSYEQYF
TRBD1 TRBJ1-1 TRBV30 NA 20 TGTGCCTGGATCGCCCCGGGAGCAGGGGGAACCCCCGGGTTAAACACTGAAGCTTTCTTT CAWIAPGAGGTPGLNTEAFF
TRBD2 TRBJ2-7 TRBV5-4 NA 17 TGTGCCAGCAGCCATGGGACTAGCGTTTTGTCTTCCTACGAGCAGTACTTC CASSHGTSVLSSYEQYF
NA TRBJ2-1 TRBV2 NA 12 TGTGCCAGCAGAGACACTAGTCGCGAGCAGTTCTTC CASRDTSREQFF
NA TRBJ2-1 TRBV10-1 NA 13 TGCGCCAGCAGGGAGACTTCATCCAATGAGCAGTTCTTC CASRETSSNEQFF
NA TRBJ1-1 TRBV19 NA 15 TGTGCCAGTAGTCCCTCAGGTTGGGCGAACACTGAAGCTTTCTTT CASSPSGWANTEAFF
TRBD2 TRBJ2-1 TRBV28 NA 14 TGTGCCAGCAGTTTACCCAGCGGGAGAGGAGAGCAGTTCTTC CASSLPSGRGEQFF
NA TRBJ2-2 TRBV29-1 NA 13 TGCAGCGTAGCGACTCCTAGATCCGGGGAGCTGTTTTTT CSVATPRSGELFF
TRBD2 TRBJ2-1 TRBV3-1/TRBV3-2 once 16 TGTGCCAGCAGCCACCGGACTAGCGGGGGATACAATGAGCAGTTCTTC CASSHRTSGGYNEQFF
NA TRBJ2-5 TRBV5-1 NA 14 TGCGCCAGCAGCTCAGGGCGACAGGAAGAGACCCAGTACTTC CASSSGRQEETQYF
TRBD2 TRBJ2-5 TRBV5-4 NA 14 TGTGCCAGCAGCCCGGGAGGGAGGGGGGAGACCCAGTACTTC CASSPGGRGETQYF
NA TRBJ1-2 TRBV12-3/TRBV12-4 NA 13 TGTGCCAGCAGTTTGGGTGGCGGCTATGGCTACACCTTC CASSLGGGYGYTF
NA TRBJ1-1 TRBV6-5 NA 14 TGTGCCAGCACCTCGGTGGGGGCGGACACTGAAGCTTTCTTT CASTSVGADTEAFF
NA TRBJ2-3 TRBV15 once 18 TGTGCCACCAGCAGAGATTCAGGAACCAGGGGACCCACAGATACGCAGTATTTT CATSRDSGTRGPTDTQYF
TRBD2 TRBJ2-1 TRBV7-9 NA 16 TGTGCCAGCAGCTTCGATGGCGGGAGGGCCATCAATGAGCAGTTCTTC CASSFDGGRAINEQFF
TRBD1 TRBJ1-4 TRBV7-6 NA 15 TGTGCCAGCAGCCCCAGGACAGGCCGGGAAGAAAAACTGTTTTTT CASSPRTGREEKLFF
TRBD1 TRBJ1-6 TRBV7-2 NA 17 TGTGCCAGCAGCTTAGAAGGTGGCAGGACAGGTGGCCAACCCCTCCACTTT CASSLEGGRTGGQPLHF
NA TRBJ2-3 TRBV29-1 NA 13 TGCAGCGTTGAAGCCAGGTTCACAGATACGCAGTATTTT CSVEARFTDTQYF
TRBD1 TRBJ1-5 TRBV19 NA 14 TGTGCCAGTAGTGCCTCAGGGGGCCGGAAGCCCCAGCATTTT CASSASGGRKPQHF
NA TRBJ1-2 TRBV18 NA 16 TGTGCCAGCTCACCATTGGGTCCGACAGACCCCTATGGCTACACCTTC CASSPLGPTDPYGYTF
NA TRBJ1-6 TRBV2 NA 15 TGTGCCAGCAGGCAGGGGATTACCTATAATTCACCCCTCCACTTT CASRQGITYNSPLHF
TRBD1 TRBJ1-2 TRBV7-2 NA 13 TGTGCCAGCAGCCCTTCGACAGGGGTTGGCTACACCTTC CASSPSTGVGYTF
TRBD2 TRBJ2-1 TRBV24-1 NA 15 TGTGCCACCAGTGCGAACAGCGGGAGTATTATTGAGCAGTTCTTC CATSANSGSIIEQFF
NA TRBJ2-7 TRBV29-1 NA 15 TGCAGCGTTGCGGATTGGGGCAGGGGGGAGGACGAGCAGTACTTC CSVADWGRGEDEQYF
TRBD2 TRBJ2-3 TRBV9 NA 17 TGTGCCAGCAGCGTAGCAGGAGCGGGAGGGAGCACAGATACGCAGTATTTT CASSVAGAGGSTDTQYF
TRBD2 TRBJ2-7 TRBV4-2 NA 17 TGTGCCAGCAGCCAAGTAGTGGGACTAGCGGGAGGATACGAGCAGTACTTC CASSQVVGLAGGYEQYF
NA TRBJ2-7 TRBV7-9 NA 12 TGTGCCAGCAGCTCGGGAAGGTTAGAGCAGTACTTC CASSSGRLEQYF
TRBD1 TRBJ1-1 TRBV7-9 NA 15 TGTGCCAGCAGCTTAAATACAGGGGTTCACACTGAAGCTTTCTTT CASSLNTGVHTEAFF
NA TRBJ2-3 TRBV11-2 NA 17 TGTGCCAGCAGCCGATACGCCGTCCGGGGAGACACAGATACGCAGTATTTT CASSRYAVRGDTDTQYF
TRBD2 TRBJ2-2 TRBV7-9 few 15 TGTGCCAGCAGGTCGGGACTAGCGGGAGTAGGGGAGCTGTTTTTT CASRSGLAGVGELFF
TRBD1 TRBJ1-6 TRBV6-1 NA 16 TGTGCCAGCAGTGAGACAGGGGGCCGATATAATTCACCCCTCCACTTT CASSETGGRYNSPLHF
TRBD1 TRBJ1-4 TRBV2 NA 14 TGTGCCAGCAGCCTCCAGGGGGTCAGGGAAAAACTGTTTTTT CASSLQGVREKLFF
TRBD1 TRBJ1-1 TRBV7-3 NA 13 TGTGCCAGCAGCGGACAGGAGGGGACTGAAGCTTTCTTT CASSGQEGTEAFF
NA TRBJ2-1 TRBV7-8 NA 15 TGTGCCAGCAGCTATCAAGGACAGACCTACAATGAGCAGTTCTTC CASSYQGQTYNEQFF